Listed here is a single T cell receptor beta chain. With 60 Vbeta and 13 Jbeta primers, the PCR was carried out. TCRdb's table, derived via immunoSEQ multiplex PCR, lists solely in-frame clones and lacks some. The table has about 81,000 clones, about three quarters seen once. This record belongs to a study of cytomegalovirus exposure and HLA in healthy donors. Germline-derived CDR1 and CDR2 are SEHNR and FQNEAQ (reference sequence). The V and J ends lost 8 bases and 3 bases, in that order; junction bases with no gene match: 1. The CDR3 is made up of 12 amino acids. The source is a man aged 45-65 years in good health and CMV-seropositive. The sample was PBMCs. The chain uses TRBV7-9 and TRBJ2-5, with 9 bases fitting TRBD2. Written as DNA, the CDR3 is TGTGCCAGCGGCGGGAGGGAAGAGACCCAGTACTTC. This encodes CASGGREETQYF.